The TCR beta chain under discussion was sequenced for a study of OX40 agonist ivuxolimab in advanced cancers. Background on the study: Patients with hepatocellular carcinoma, melanoma, renal cell or head and neck cancer made up the dose-escalation patients.

The method was immunoSEQ multiplex PCR; TCRdb's version includes in-frame clones alone and lacks a portion of them. The data hold tens of thousands of clones, with 90% to 95% observed a single time. CDR1 is MNHEY, CDR2 SVGAGI, per germline. The CDR3 runs 13 residues. Individuals having autoimmune disease history or systemic immunosuppression were not enrolled. At baseline, cycle 4 day 1, and cycle 7 day 1, blood was sampled. This specimen was CD4+ or CD8+ T cells sorted from blood, taken in a trial of the OX40 agonist ivuxolimab. The chain couples TRBV6-5 to TRBJ2-5; 7 nucleotides agree with TRBD2. The J call may be wrong; the DNA end is better matched by TRBJ2-7. This clonotype originated in an adult with an advanced solid tumor such as melanoma, head and neck, liver or kidney cancer. CDR3 sequence (DNA): TGTGCCAGCATCGGAGTGCGGGGGAGCGAGCAGTACTTC. It yields the protein CASIGVRGSEQYF.